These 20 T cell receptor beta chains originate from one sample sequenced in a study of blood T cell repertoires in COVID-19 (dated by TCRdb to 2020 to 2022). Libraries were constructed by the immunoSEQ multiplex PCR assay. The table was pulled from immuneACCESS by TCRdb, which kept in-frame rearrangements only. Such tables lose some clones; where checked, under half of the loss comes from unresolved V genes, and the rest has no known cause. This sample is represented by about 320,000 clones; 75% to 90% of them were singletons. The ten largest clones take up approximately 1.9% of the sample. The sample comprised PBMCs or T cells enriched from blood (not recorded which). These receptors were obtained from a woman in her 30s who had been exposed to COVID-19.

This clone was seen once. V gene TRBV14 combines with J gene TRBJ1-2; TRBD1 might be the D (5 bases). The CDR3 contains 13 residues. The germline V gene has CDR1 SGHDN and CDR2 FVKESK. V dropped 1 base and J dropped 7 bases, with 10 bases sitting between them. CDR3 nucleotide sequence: TGTGCCAGCAGCCAAGTTGAAGGGGTTGGCTACACCTTC. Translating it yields CASSQVEGVGYTF.

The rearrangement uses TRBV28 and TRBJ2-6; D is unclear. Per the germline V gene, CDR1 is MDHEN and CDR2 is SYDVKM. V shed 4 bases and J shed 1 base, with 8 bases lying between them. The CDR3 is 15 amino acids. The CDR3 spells CASSSQDSGANVLTF. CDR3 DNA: TGTGCCAGCAGTTCCCAGGATTCTGGGGCCAACGTCCTGACTTTC.

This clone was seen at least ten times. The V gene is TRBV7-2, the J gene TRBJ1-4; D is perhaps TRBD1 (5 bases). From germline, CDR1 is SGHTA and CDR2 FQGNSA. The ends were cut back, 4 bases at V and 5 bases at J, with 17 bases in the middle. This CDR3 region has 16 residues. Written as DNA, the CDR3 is TGTGCCAGCAGCTCAGCGCCAGGGTCAAGGAATGAAAAACTGTTTTTT. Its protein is CASSSAPGSRNEKLFF.

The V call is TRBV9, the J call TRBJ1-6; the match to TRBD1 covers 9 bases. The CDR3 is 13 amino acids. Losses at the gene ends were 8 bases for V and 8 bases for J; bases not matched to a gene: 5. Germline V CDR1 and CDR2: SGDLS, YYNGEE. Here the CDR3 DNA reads TGTGCCAGTCAGGACAGGGGAGATTCACCCCTCCACTTT. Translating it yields CASQDRGDSPLHF.

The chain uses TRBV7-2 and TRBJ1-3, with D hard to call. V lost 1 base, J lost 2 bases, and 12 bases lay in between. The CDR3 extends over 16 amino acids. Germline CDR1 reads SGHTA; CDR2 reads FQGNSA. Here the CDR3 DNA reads TGTGCCAGCAGCTTAGGAGTACCAGCGCCTGGAAACACCATATATTTT. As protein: CASSLGVPAPGNTIYF.

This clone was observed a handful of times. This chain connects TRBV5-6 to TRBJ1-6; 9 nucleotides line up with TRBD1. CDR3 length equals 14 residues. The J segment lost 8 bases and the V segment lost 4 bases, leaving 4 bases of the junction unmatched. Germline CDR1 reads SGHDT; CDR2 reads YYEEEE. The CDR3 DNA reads TGTGCCAGCAGCCACCGGGACAGGGATTCACCCCTCCACTTT. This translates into CASSHRDRDSPLHF.

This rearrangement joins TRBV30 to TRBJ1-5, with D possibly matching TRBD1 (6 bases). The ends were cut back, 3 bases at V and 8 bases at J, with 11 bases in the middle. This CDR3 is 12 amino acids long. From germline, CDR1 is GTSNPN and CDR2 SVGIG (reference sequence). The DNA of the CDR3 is TGTGCCTGGAGGAAACCAGGGGAGCCCCAGCATTTT. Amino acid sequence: CAWRKPGEPQHF.

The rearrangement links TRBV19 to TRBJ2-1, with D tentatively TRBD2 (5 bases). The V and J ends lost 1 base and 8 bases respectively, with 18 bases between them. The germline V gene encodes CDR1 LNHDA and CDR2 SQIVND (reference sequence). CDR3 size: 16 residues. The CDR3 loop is CASSIVVGALSYEQFF. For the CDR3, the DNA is TGTGCCAGTAGTATAGTAGTGGGAGCATTATCCTATGAGCAGTTCTTC.

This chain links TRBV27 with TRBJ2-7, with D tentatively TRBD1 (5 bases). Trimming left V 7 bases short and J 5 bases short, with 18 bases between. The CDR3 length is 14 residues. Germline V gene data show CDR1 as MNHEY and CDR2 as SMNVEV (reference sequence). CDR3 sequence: CASTPILGRHEQYF. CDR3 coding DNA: TGTGCCAGCACTCCCATCTTGGGGCGGCACGAGCAGTACTTC.

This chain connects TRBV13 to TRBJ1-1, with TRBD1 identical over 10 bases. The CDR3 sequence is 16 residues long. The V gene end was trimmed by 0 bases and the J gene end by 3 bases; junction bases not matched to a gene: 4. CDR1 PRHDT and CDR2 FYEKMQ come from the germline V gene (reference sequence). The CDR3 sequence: CASSLGGTGVDTEAFF. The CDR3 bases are TGTGCCAGCAGCTTAGGAGGGACAGGGGTGGACACTGAAGCTTTCTTT.

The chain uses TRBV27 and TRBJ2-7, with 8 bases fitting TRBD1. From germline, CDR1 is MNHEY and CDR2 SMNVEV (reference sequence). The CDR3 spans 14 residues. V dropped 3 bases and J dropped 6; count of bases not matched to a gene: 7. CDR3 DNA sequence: TGTGCCAGCAGTTTCGCAGGGGGCAAGGGCGAGCAGTACTTC. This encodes CASSFAGGKGEQYF.

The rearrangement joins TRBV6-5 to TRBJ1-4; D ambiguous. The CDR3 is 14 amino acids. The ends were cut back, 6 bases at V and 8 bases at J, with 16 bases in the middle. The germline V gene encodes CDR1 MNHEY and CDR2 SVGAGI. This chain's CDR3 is CASSHGGKGEKLFF. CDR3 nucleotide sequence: TGTGCCAGCAGCCACGGAGGGAAGGGAGAAAAACTGTTTTTT.

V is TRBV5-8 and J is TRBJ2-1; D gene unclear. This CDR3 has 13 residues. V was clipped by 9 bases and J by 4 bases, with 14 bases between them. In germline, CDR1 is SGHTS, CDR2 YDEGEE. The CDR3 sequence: CATPPSPYNEQFF. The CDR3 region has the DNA TGTGCCACCCCCCCCTCTCCGTACAATGAGCAGTTCTTC. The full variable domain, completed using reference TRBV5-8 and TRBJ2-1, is EAGVTQSPTHLIKTRGQQATLRCSPISGHTSVYWYQQALGLGLQFLLWYDEGEERNRGNFPPRFSGRQFPNYSSELNVNALELEDSALYLCATPPSPYNEQFFGPGTRLTVL.

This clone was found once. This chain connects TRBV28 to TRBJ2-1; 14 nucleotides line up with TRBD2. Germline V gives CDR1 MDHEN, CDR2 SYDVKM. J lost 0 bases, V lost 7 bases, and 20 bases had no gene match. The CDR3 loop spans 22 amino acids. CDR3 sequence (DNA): TGTGCCAGCACTGCTTACCGAGGACTAGCGGGGGGTCCATACAGCTCCTACAATGAGCAGTTCTTC. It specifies CASTAYRGLAGGPYSSYNEQFF.

CDR3 region: CASSRGSGANVLTF. The CDR3 DNA follows: TGCGCCAGCAGCCGGGGCTCTGGGGCCAACGTCCTGACTTTC. The chain joins TRBV10-1 to TRBJ2-6; weak D call: TRBD2 (5 bases). Trimming took 6 bases from V and 0 from J, leaving 6 bases between them. In germline, CDR1 is WNHNN, CDR2 SYGVQD (reference sequence). CDR3 length equals 14 residues.

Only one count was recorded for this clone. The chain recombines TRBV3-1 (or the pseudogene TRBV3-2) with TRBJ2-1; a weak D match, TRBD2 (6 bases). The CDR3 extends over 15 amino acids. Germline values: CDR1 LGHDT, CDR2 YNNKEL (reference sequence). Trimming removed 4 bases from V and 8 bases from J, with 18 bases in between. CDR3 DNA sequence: TGTGCCAGCAGCCCGACTGAGGGCGGAGGGGATGAGCAGTTCTTC. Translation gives CASSPTEGGGDEQFF.

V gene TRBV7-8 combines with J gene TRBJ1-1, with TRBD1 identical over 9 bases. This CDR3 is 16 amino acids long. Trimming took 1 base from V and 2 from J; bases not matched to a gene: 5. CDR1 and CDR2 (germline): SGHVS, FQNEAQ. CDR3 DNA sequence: TGTGCCAGCAGCTTAGATCGGACAGGGGTCAACACTGAAGCTTTCTTT. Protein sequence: CASSLDRTGVNTEAFF.

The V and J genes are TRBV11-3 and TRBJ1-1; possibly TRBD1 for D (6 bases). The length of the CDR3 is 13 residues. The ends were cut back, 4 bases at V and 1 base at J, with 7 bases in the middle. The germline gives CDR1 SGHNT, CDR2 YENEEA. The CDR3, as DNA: TGTGCCAGCAGCTCACAGGGGAACACTGAAGCTTTCTTT. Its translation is CASSSQGNTEAFF. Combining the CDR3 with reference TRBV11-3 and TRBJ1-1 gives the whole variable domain EAGVVQSPRYKIIEKKQPVAFWCNPISGHNTLYWYLQNLGQGPELLIRYENEEAVDDSQLPKDRFSAERLKGVDSTLKIQPAELGDSAVYLCASSSQGNTEAFFGQGTRLTVV.

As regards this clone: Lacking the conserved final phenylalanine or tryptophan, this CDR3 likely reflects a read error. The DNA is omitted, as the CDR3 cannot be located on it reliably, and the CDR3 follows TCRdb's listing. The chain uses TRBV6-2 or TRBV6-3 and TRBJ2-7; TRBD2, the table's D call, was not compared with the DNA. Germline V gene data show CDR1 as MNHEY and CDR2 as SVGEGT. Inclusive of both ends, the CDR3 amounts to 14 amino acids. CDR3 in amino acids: CASSPAGLAGATSH.

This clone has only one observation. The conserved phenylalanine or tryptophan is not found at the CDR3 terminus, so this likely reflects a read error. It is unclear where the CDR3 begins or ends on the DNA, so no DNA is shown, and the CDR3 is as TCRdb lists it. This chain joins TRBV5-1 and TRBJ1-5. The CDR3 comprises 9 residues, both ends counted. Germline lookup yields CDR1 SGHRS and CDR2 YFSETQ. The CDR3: CASSLEEGG.